The following is a T cell receptor beta chain sequence with its context. This clone appeared once. This clone's antigen is unknown. Within one base of it there is no much larger clone, and no base qualities were kept. This specimen belongs to a study of control samples from healthy donors and cancer patients (dated by TCRdb to 2020 to 2021). Library method: the immunoSEQ multiplex PCR assay. The table comes from immuneACCESS by way of TCRdb, which keeps in-frame sequences with V and J called. Part of the clones is missing from these tables; in studies checked, under half for an unresolved V gene and the rest for unknown reasons. The sample table records around 200,000 clones; approximately 95% of these occur just once. The top ten clonotypes cover over 1.3% of the sample. Taken from the germline V gene, the CDR1 and CDR2 loops are MGHRA and YSYEKL. From the cysteine up to the phenylalanine, the CDR3 has a length of 17 residues. The retained sequence is limited to the CDR3, 51 bases, with the frame set at the first base. V has 0 bases trimmed and J has 5 bases trimmed; junction bases matching no gene number 7.

This chain joins TRBV4-1 to TRBJ2-1, with TRBD2 identical over 10 junction bases. The sequenced material came from blood. The sequence derives from a man between 18 and 35 years old in good health. The DNA sequence is TGCGCCAGCAGCCAAGATGTCCTAGCGGGGGTAAACAATGAGCAGTTCTTC. It is translated as CASSQDVLAGVNNEQFF.